The T cell receptor beta chain under discussion was sequenced for a study of blood T cells in healthy people across ages. Study in general: About one barcoded TCR beta cDNA was captured per two T cells.

Germline V gene data show CDR1 as MNHEY and CDR2 as SVGEGT. This CDR3 is built from 16 residues. After removal of 6 bases from V and 2 bases from J, the junction contained 9 bases not matched to a gene. Findings and caveats of the study: There was a strong correlation between TCR beta diversity and naive T cell percentage.

This clonotype was seen more than once but under ten times. Its antigen remains unidentified. A J-beta primer mix and a sample-barcoded 5' primer were used in a second PCR of roughly 6 to 12 cycles. TCRdb analysed the 5' RACE reads with MiXCR anew, one entry per CDR3 protein. The table lists about 2 million distinct CDR3 sequences, just under 50% of them singletons, with over 2% in the top ten. The authors isolated at least 6.5 million PBMCs per sample. Total RNA, at least 5 micrograms per sample, was extracted from PBMCs. The source of this sequence is a woman aged 40 to 50 in good health. Sample: blood. This chain uses TRBV6-2 or TRBV6-3 with TRBJ2-1; TRBD2 matches at 8 bases. The CDR3 bases are TGTGCCAGCAGCCGCAATAGCGGGGCAACCTACAATGAGCAGTTCTTC. Translating gives CASSRNSGATYNEQFF.